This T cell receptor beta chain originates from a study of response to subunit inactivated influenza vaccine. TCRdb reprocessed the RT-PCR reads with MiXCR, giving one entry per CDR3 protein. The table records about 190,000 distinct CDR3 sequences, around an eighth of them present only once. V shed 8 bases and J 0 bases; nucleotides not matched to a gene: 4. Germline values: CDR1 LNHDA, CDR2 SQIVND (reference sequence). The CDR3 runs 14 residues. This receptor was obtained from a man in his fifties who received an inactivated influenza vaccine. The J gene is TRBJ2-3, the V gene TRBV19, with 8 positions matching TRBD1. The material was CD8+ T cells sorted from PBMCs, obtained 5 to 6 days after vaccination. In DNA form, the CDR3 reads TGTGCCAGTGCGGACAGGGCTAGCACAGATACGCAGTATTTT. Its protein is CASADRASTDTQYF.